Below are 5 T cell receptor beta chains sequenced from a single sample in a study of radiation and T cells in renal cell carcinoma. Only in-frame clones appear in the TCRdb table, and some are missing; sequencing was by immunoSEQ multiplex PCR. The table records 94,000 or so clones, 70% to 85% of them present only once. Time point defined: baseline pretreatment blood. Treatment: 15 Gy SBRT to primary tumor, nephrectomy 4 weeks later. The input for sequencing was blood, taken from a patient whose treatment included radiotherapy and nephrectomy. These receptors originate from a man aged 55 to 70 with renal cell carcinoma.

The rearrangement joins TRBV7-9 to TRBJ2-5; the D gene is possibly TRBD1 (6 bases). CDR3 size: 11 residues. Trimming stripped 8 bases from V and 5 bases from J, with 9 bases between. Germline V CDR1 and CDR2: SEHNR, FQNEAQ (reference sequence). The CDR3 loop reads CASHRVETQYF. CDR3 DNA sequence: TGTGCCAGCCACAGGGTTGAGACCCAGTACTTC. Using reference TRBV7-9 and TRBJ2-5 for the parts outside the CDR3, the full variable domain is DTGVSQNPRHKITKRGQNVTFRCDPISEHNRLYWYRQTLGQGPEFLTYFQNEAQLEKSRLLSDRFSAERPKGSFSTLEIQRTEQGDSAMYLCASHRVETQYFGPGTRLLVL.

The gene calls are TRBV4-1 and TRBJ1-5; possibly TRBD1 for D (5 bases). The germline CDR1 and CDR2 sequences are MGHRA and YSYEKL. The length of the CDR3 is 17 residues. With 0 bases removed from V and 0 bases from J, the gap between germline ends came to 12 bases. The CDR3 nucleotides are TGCGCCAGCAGCCAAGACATCAGGGAGTATAGCAATCAGCCCCAGCATTTT. Protein: CASSQDIREYSNQPQHF.

The chain employs TRBV19 and TRBJ1-1; 11 bases are a match to TRBD1. With V trimmed by 4 bases and J by 3 bases, 13 bases remained unmatched. Germline V gene sequence: CDR1 LNHDA, CDR2 SQIVND (reference sequence). The CDR3 loop spans 18 amino acids. The CDR3 sequence is CASSRGSGQGAGDTEAFF. The CDR3 DNA reads as TGTGCCAGTAGTAGAGGGTCCGGACAGGGGGCTGGGGACACTGAAGCTTTCTTT.

This clone was seen only once. This chain uses TRBV4-1 with TRBJ2-2; possibly TRBD2 for D (5 bases). The germline V gene encodes CDR1 MGHRA and CDR2 YSYEKL. This CDR3 spans 17 amino acids. Trimming took 5 bases from V and 0 from J, leaving 16 bases between them. CDR3 nucleotides: TGCGCCAGCAGCTCCCTCGGAGGTAGTTCGAACACCGGGGAGCTGTTTTTT. Translated, it gives CASSSLGGSSNTGELFF.

This chain connects TRBV4-3 to TRBJ1-4; no firm D call. This CDR3 has 14 amino acids. The ends were cut back, 0 bases at V and 1 base at J, with 3 bases in the middle. Germline CDR1 LGHNA, CDR2 YSLEER. The DNA of the CDR3 is TGCGCCAGCAGCCAAGATTTAACTAATGAAAAACTGTTTTTT. As protein: CASSQDLTNEKLFF.